This T cell receptor beta chain appears in the sequencing data of a study of T cell changes during pregnancy in multiple sclerosis. From germline, CDR1 is SQVTM and CDR2 ANQGSEA. The CDR3 totals 15 residues. The V and J ends lost 0 bases and 4 bases, in that order; junction bases with no gene match: 7. Libraries were prepared by immunoSEQ multiplex PCR; TCRdb keeps only in-frame clonotypes and omits some of them. Counted here are 45,000 to 70,000 clones, approximately 90% occurring once; the ten biggest clones make up approximately 0.15%. The starting material was CD4+ T cells from peripheral blood mononuclear cells, obtained after pregnancy. The V call is TRBV29-1, the J call TRBJ1-2; TRBD1 aligns across 8 bases. This receptor was identified in a female donor in good health, enrolled as a control in a pregnancy study. The DNA of the CDR3 is TGCAGCGTTGAAGATCGGGGGGACAGGCTCTATGGCTACACCTTC. Protein: CSVEDRGDRLYGYTF.